This TCR beta chain appears in the sequencing data of a study of radiation and T cells in renal cell carcinoma. Study observations and caveats: From baseline, blood top tumor clonotypes peaked at 2 weeks post-radiation.

Time point described: baseline pretreatment blood. The sample's treatment: 15 Gy SBRT to primary tumor, nephrectomy 4 weeks later. As concerns this clone: What it binds is not known.

This CDR3 is 15 amino acids long. The ends lost 0 bases at V and 5 bases at J; junction bases unmatched: 3. The germline V gene encodes CDR1 SGHRS and CDR2 YFSETQ. Profiling relied on immunoSEQ multiplex PCR, and the TCRdb table lists in-frame clones only, not all of them. The sample holds some 95,000 clones, approximately 86% seen once. Sample: blood, taken from a patient whose treatment included radiotherapy and nephrectomy. The gene calls are TRBV5-1 and TRBJ2-5; TRBD1 matches at 11 bases. The receptor was isolated from a man in his fifties or sixties with renal cell carcinoma. CDR3 in DNA: TGCGCCAGCAGCTTGGTCGGACAGGGGGCCGAGACCCAGTACTTC. Translated, it gives CASSLVGQGAETQYF. Looking up the rest from reference TRBV5-1 and TRBJ2-5 gives the full variable domain: KAGVTQTPRYLIKTRGQQVTLSCSPISGHRSVSWYQQTPGQGLQFLFEYFSETQRNKGNFPGRFSGRQFSNSRSEMNVSTLELGDSALYLCASSLVGQGAETQYFGPGTRLLVL.